This T cell receptor (beta chain) was identified in a study of early T cells in non-severe SARS-CoV-2 infection (dated by TCRdb to 2020 to 2022). With respect to the entire study: Because TCR sequencing relied on bulk RNA taken from unsorted whole blood, pairing of alpha and beta chains was not possible. The paper's findings and limits, for the study overall: VDJdb matching was skewed toward anti-spike CD8 responses, so virus-specific expansions were likely underestimated and private and CD4 specificities were missed.

This clonotype was counted many times. Its antigen remains unidentified. Base qualities are not at hand, and no much larger clone is one base apart. The library was produced with 5' RACE. Instrument used: NextSeq 500. In the TCR library protocol, unique molecular identifiers were attached to individual cDNA molecules to correct for PCR bias and sequencing error. Sequencing covered both TCR alpha and beta chains, and within each sample the abundances of alpha and beta sequences were tightly co-correlated. The study's own analysis went as follows. V gene, J gene and CDR3 annotation of TCR sequences was performed with Decombinator V4. TCRs were defined as expanded if a significant change between any two time points was detected under a Poisson model with p below 0.0001. TCR abundances were normalised to the total number of TCRs sequenced per sample and expressed as counts per million. VDJdb, accessed 1 November 2021, was searched for CMV, EBV and SARS-CoV-2 annotated TCRs, excluding TCRs annotated for multiple antigens. TCRdb reworked the public reads: Q25 trimming with fastp, MiXCR clone assembly, productive beta chains retained. Each CDR3 protein appears once, grouped with its most common genes and DNA. These V and J calls rely on TCRdb rather than the paper's analysis. In all, the sample holds 24,000 or so distinct CDR3 sequences, and approximately 6% of those were seen once. Roughly 2.5% of the sample rests with the top ten.

This was a case-control study nested in a cohort of healthcare workers in London, UK, who had nasopharyngeal swab PCR tests and blood samples taken every week. Healthcare workers were recruited between 23 and 31 March 2020, during the week of the UK lockdown, and were followed weekly for up to about 15 weeks. This receptor was taken from an adult who was a healthcare worker with PCR-confirmed SARS-CoV-2 infection or an uninfected control (not recorded which). The sequenced material came from whole blood.

The nucleotide sequence reads TGTGCCAGCAGTGATGACAGGTTTCGGACAGATACGCAGTATTTT. Its product reads: CASSDDRFRTDTQYF. The sequence is built from TRBV6-1 and TRBJ2-3; TRBD1 is a weak D gene call, 6 bases matching. Including the terminal cysteine and phenylalanine, the CDR3 comprises 15 residues. The CDR3 DNA has 45 bases and is translated from base 1. Per the germline V gene, MNHNS is the CDR1 and SASEGT is the CDR2. V gives up 3 bases and J gives up 3 bases, and the segment between their germline ends measures 13 bases.